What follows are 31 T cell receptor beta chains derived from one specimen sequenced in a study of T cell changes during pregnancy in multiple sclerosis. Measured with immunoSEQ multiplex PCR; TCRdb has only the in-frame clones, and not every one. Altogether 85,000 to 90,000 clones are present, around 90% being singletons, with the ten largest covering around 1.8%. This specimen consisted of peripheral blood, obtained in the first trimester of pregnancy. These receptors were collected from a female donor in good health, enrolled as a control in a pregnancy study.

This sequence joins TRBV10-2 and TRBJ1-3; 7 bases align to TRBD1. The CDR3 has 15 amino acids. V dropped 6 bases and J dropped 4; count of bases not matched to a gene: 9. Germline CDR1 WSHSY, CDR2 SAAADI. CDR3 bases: TGCGCCAGCAGGTCTCCGGGACAGAAAGGAAACACCATATATTTT. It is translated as CASRSPGQKGNTIYF.

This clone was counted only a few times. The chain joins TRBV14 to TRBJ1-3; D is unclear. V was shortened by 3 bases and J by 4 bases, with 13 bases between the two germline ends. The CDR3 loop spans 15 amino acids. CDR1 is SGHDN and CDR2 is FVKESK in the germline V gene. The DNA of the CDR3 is TGTGCCAGCAGCCAGTCCTGGCGGTCCGGAAACACCATATATTTT. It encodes CASSQSWRSGNTIYF.

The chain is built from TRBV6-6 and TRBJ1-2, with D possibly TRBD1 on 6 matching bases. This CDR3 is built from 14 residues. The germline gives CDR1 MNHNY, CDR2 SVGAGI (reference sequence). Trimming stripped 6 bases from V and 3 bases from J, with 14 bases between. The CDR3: CASRKGEGDYGYTF. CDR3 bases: TGTGCCAGCAGGAAGGGGGAAGGTGACTATGGCTACACCTTC.

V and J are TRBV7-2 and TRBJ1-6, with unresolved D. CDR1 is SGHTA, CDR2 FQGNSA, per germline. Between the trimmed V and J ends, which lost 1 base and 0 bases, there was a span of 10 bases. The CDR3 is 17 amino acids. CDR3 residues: CASSLVPASSYNSPLHF. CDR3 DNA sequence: TGTGCCAGCAGCTTAGTCCCAGCTAGCTCCTATAATTCACCCCTCCACTTT. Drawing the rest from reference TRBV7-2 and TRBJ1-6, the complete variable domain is GAGVSQSPSNKVTEKGKDVELRCDPISGHTALYWYRQSLGQGLEFLIYFQGNSAPDKSGLPSDRFSAERTGGSVSTLTIQRTQQEDSAVYLCASSLVPASSYNSPLHFGNGTRLTVT.

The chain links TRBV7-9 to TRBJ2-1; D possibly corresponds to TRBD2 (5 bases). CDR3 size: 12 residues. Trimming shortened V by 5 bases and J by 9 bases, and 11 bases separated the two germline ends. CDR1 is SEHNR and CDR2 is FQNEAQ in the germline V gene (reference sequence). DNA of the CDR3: TGTGCCAGCAGCCAGGAGGCGGGTGAGCAGTTCTTC. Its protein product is CASSQEAGEQFF.

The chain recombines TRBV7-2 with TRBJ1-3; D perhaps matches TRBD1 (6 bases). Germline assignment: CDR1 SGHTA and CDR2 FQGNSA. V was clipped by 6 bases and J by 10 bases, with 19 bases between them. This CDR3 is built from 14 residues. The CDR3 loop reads CASREQGSLGTIYF. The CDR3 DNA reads TGTGCCAGCAGGGAACAGGGTTCCCTCGGGACCATATATTTT.

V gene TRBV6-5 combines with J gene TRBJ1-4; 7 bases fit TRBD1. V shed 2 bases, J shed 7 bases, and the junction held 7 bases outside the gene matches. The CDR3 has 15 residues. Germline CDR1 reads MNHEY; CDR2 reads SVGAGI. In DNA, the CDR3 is TGTGCCAGCAGTTACGTACAGGGGAGAAGTGAAAAACTGTTTTTT. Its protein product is CASSYVQGRSEKLFF.

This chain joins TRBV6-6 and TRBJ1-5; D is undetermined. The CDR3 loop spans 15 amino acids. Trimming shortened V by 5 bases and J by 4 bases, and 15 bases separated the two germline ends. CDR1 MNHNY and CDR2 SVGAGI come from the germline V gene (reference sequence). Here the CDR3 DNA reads TGTGCCAGCAGTCTACCCGGAGAGACTAATCAGCCCCAGCATTTT. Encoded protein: CASSLPGETNQPQHF.

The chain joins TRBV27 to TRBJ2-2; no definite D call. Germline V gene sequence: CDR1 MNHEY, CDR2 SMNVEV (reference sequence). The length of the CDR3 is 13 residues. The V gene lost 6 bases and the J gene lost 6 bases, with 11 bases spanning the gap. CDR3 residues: CASRDTWAGELFF. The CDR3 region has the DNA TGTGCCAGCAGAGACACCTGGGCCGGGGAGCTGTTTTTT.

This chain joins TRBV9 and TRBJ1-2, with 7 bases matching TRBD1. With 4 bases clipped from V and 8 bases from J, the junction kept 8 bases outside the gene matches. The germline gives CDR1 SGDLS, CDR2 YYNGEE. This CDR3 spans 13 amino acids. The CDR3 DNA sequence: TGTGCCAGCAGCACCCGGACAGGTGGCGGCTACACCTTC. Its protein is CASSTRTGGGYTF.

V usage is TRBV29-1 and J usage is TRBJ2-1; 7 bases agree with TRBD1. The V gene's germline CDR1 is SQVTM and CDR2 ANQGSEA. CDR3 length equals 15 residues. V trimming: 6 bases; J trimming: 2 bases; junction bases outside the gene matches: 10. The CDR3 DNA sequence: TGCAGCGTCCACCTTAGGGGGCCGACCTACAATGAGCAGTTCTTC. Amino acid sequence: CSVHLRGPTYNEQFF.

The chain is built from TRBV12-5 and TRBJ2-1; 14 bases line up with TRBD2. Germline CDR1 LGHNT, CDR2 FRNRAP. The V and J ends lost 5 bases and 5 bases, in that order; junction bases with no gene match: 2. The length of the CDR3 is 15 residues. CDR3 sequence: CASGRTSGGHNEQFF. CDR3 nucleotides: TGTGCTAGTGGTCGGACTAGCGGGGGGCACAATGAGCAGTTCTTC.

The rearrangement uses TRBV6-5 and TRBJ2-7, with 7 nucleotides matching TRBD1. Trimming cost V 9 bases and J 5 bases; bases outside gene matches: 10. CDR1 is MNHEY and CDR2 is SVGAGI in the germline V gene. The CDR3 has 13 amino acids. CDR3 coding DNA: TGTGCCAGAAGACGGGACAGTCGAAACGAGCAGTACTTC. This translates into CARRRDSRNEQYF.

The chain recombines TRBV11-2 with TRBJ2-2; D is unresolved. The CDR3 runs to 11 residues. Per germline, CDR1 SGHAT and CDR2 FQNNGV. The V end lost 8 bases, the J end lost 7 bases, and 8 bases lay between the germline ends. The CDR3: CASSEVGELFF. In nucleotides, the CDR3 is TGTGCCAGCTCAGAAGTCGGGGAGCTGTTTTTT.

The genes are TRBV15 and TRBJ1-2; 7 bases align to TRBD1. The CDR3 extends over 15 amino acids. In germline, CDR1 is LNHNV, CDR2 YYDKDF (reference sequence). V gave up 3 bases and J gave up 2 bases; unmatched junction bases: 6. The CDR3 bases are TGTGCCACCAGCAGGGGGCAGGGGGACAACTATGGCTACACCTTC. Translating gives CATSRGQGDNYGYTF.

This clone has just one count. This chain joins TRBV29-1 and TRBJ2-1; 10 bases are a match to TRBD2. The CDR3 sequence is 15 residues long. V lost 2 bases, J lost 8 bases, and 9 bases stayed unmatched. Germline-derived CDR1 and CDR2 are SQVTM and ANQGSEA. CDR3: CSVEYASSGGHEQFF. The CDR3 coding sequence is TGCAGCGTTGAATATGCGTCTAGCGGGGGCCATGAGCAGTTCTTC.

Here the CDR3 DNA reads TGTGCCAGCAGCCAAATGAGCGGGGGGGCTATCTCCTACAATGAGCAGTTCTTC. Residues: CASSQMSGGAISYNEQFF. The chain combines TRBV14 with TRBJ2-1, with 10 bases fitting TRBD2. CDR1 is SGHDN, CDR2 FVKESK, per germline. With 2 bases clipped from V and 0 bases from J, the junction kept 7 bases outside the gene matches. The CDR3 loop spans 18 amino acids.

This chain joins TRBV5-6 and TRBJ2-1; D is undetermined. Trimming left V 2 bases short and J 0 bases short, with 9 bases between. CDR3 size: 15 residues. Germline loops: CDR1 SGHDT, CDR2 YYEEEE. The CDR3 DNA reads TGTGCCAGCAGCTTTGACACTGGCTCCTACAATGAGCAGTTCTTC. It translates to CASSFDTGSYNEQFF.

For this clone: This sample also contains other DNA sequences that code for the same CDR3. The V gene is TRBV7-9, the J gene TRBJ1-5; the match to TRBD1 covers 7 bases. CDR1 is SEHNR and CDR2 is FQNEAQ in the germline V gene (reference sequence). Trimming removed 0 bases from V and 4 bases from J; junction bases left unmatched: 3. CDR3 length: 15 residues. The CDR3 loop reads CASSLAAGGNQPQHF. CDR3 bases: TGTGCCAGCAGCTTAGCGGCAGGGGGGAATCAGCCCCAGCATTTT.

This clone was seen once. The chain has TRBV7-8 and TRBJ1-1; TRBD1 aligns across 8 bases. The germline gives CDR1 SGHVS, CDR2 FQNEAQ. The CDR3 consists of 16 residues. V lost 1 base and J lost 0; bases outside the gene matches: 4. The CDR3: CASSLGGQGMNTEAFF. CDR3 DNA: TGTGCCAGCAGCTTAGGAGGACAGGGCATGAACACTGAAGCTTTCTTT.

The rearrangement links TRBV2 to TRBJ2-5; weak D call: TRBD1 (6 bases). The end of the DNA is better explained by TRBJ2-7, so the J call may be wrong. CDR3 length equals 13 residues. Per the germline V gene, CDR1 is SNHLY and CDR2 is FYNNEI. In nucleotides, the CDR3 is TGTGCCAGCAGCGTCAACAGGGCTTACGAGCAGTACTTC. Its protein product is CASSVNRAYEQYF.

DNA for the CDR3: TGTGCCAGCAGTGAACAGGCCCGGGATACGCAGTATTTT. This codes for CASSEQARDTQYF. The V call is TRBV2, the J call TRBJ2-3; D unclear. The CDR3 runs 13 residues. The germline gives CDR1 SNHLY, CDR2 FYNNEI. Trimming stripped 2 bases from V and 6 bases from J, with 9 bases between.

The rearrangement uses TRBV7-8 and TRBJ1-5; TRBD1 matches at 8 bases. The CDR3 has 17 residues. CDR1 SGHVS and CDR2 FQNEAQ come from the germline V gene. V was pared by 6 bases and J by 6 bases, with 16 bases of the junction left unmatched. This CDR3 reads CASSLTVNTGGRQPQHF. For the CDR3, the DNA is TGTGCCAGCAGTCTTACGGTGAATACAGGGGGTCGTCAGCCCCAGCATTTT.

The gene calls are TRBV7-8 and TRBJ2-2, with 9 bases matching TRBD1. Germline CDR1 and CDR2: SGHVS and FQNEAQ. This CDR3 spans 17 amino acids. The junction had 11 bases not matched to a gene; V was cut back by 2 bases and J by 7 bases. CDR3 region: CASSLSDRGLRGGELFF. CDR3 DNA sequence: TGTGCCAGCAGCTTATCGGACAGGGGTCTCCGGGGCGGGGAGCTGTTTTTT.

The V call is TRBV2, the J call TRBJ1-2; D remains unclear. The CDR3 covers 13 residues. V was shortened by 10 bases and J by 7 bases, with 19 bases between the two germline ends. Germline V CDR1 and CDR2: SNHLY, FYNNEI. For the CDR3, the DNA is TGTGCCAACTCACCCGACATGAGTTCTGGCTACACCTTC. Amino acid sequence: CANSPDMSSGYTF.

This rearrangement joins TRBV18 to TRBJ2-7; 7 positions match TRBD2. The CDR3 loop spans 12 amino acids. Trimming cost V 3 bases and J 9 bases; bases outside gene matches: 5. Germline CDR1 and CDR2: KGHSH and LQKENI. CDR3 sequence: CASSPRGVVQYF. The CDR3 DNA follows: TGTGCCAGCTCACCTCGGGGGGTAGTGCAGTACTTC.

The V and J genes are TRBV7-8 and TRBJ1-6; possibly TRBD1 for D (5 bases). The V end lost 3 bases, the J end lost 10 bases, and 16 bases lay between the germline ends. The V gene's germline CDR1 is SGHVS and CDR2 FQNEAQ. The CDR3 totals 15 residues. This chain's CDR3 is CASSFQTAEGSPLHF. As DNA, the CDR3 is TGTGCCAGCAGCTTCCAGACAGCCGAAGGGTCACCCCTCCACTTT. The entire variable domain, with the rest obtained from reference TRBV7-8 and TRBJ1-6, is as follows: GAGVSQSPRYKVAKRGQDVALRCDPISGHVSLFWYQQALGQGPEFLTYFQNEAQLDKSGLPSDRFFAERPEGSVSTLKIQRTQQEDSAVYLCASSFQTAEGSPLHFGNGTRLTVT.

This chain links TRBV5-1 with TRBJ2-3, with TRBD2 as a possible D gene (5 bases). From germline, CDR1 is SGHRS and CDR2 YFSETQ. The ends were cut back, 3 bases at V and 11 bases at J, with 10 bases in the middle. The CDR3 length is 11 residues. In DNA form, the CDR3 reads TGCGCCAGCAGCTGGGCGAGGGAGCAGTATTTT. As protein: CASSWAREQYF.

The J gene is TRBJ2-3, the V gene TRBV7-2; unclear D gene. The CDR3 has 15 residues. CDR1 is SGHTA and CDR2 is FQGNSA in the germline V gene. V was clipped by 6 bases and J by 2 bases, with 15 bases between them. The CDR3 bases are TGTGCCAGCAGTCCTAAACCAATTGACACAGATACGCAGTATTTT. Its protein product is CASSPKPIDTDTQYF.

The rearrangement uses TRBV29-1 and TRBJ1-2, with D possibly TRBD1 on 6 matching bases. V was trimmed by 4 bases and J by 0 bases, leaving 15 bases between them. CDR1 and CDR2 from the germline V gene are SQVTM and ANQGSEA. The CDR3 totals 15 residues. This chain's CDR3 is CSVGDLGTTNYGYTF. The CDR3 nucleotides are TGCAGCGTTGGAGACCTAGGGACAACTAACTATGGCTACACCTTC. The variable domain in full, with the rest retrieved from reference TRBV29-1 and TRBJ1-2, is SAVISQKPSRDICQRGTSLTIQCQVDSQVTMMFWYRQQPGQSLTLIATANQGSEATYESGFVIDKFPISRPNLTFSTLTVSNMSPEDSSIYLCSVGDLGTTNYGYTFGSGTRLTVV.

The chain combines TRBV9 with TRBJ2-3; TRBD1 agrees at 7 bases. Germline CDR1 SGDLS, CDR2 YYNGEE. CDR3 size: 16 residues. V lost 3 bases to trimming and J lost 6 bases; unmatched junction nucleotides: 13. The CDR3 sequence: CASSEGAGIVFDTQYF. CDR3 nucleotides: TGTGCCAGCAGCGAGGGGGCCGGGATAGTTTTTGATACGCAGTATTTT.